This record looks at one T cell receptor (beta chain) sequence and its context. Losses at the gene ends were 6 bases for V and 0 bases for J; bases not matched to a gene: 5. The CDR3 spans 15 residues. From germline, CDR1 is SGHTA and CDR2 FQGNSA. Combining a sample-barcoded 5' primer with a J-beta primer mix, a second PCR ran for about 6 to 11 cycles. The template-switch adaptor was a 5' adaptor with 12 random nucleotides. It tagged each cDNA molecule. Each CDR3 protein is one row after TCRdb ran MiXCR on the 5' RACE reads. The sample comprises around 690,000 distinct CDR3 sequences, 58% of which are singletons, and around 37% rests with the top ten. This specimen belongs to a study of blood T cells in healthy people across ages.

The sequence derives from a man aged 55 to 69 in good health. J is TRBJ2-1 and V is TRBV7-2; 7 positions match TRBD2. The sequenced sample was blood. The CDR3 DNA is TGTGCCAGCAGTTCCGGGGGGAACTCCTACAATGAGCAGTTCTTC. It translates to CASSSGGNSYNEQFF.